This T cell receptor beta chain was identified during a study of blood T cell repertoires in COVID-19. The authors' processing: Nucleated cell counts were estimated from reference gene primer amplification. Generated by immunoSEQ multiplex PCR, the TCRdb table keeps only in-frame clones and is missing some. V and J calls and clone size are given by that table; D and trimming were obtained from the DNA. The data show 200,000 to 250,000 clones, roughly 82% seen once. The origin of this receptor is a man at least 80 years old with acute or convalescent COVID-19. Sequenced material: peripheral blood.

CDR3 sequence reads: CASSTLAGLSTGSLFF. For the CDR3, the DNA is TGTGCCAGCAGTACCCTAGCGGGACTAAGCACCGGGTCGCTGTTTTTT. The chain is built from TRBV27 and TRBJ2-2; 9 bases map to TRBD2. Germline V gives CDR1 MNHEY, CDR2 SMNVEV (reference sequence). CDR3 length equals 16 residues. Losses at the gene ends were 5 bases for V and 13 bases for J; bases not matched to a gene: 17.